This T cell receptor beta chain is from a study of cytomegalovirus exposure and HLA in healthy donors. Study outcomes and limitations: It was likely that a cluster of highly shared sequence variants was a sequencing artifact. Later analysis showed most CMV-associated TCR beta chains appearing HLA-restricted. CMV antigen specificity of a few CMV-associated chains was confirmed in vitro. It was approximately 160 TCR beta chains that were listed as cytomegalovirus-associated.

V was clipped by 2 bases and J by 5 bases; unmatched bases: 10. Per the germline V gene, CDR1 is SGHRS and CDR2 is YFSETQ. The CDR3 totals 16 residues. PCR involved 60 Vbeta and 13 Jbeta primers. Method: immunoSEQ multiplex PCR; TCRdb's copy keeps in-frame clones and lacks some. The table records 99,000 or so clones, around 15% of them present only once. Note on this clone: What it binds is not known.

Sequenced sample: PBMCs. This TCR was sampled from a female donor in good health and CMV-seronegative. The V call is TRBV5-1, the J call TRBJ1-3, with 7 nucleotides matching TRBD1. The CDR3 loop reads CASSFTSGQMRNTIYF. The CDR3 DNA follows: TGCGCCAGCAGCTTTACCTCGGGACAGATGCGAAACACCATATATTTT.